This T cell receptor beta chain was sequenced for a study of blood T cell repertoires in COVID-19. CDR3 length: 14 amino acids. The V gene lost 5 bases and the J gene lost 2 bases, with 10 bases spanning the gap. Germline V gene lookup returns CDR1 MDHEN and CDR2 SYDVKM. Original processing notes: Nucleated cell number was recorded as an estimate derived from reference gene primer amplification. Assay used: immunoSEQ multiplex PCR; TCRdb lists only in-frame clones, some missing. V and J calls and clone size are given by that table; D and trimming were obtained from the DNA. The sample consists of 99,000 or so clones, around 83% of them appearing once.

Sequencing input: peripheral blood. The V gene is TRBV28, the J gene TRBJ1-5, with D hard to call. The sequence was obtained from a woman over 75 with active or convalescent COVID-19. CDR3 region: CASSLPTGNQPQHF. The CDR3 DNA is TGTGCCAGCAGTCTCCCCACAGGCAATCAGCCCCAGCATTTT.